The clone carrying this T cell receptor (beta chain) was seen ten or more times. These data come from a study of regulatory T cells in long-lasting Graves disease. In the study overall: Newly diagnosed Graves' patients had taken antithyroid drugs under 3 months.

To make TCR beta libraries, researchers used iRepertoire HTBI primers and Arm-PCR of CDR3 regions. One entry per CDR3 protein, called by TCRdb with MiXCR from the multiplex PCR reads. The sample yields 320,000 or so distinct CDR3 sequences, more than 15% seen once. Noted time point: newly diagnosed GD, antithyroid drugs for less than 3 months. Generation of the TCR library employed RNA extracted from PBMCs. Germline V gene data show CDR1 as SGHDT and CDR2 as YYEEEE. This CDR3 has 19 residues. With V trimmed by 2 bases and J by 7 bases, 20 bases remained unmatched. The sample consisted of peripheral blood mononuclear cells (PBMCs), taken at new diagnosis, from a patient treated with antithyroid drugs. V gene TRBV5-6 combines with J gene TRBJ2-7; 11 nucleotides line up with TRBD2. This TCR was recovered from a female donor with Graves disease. DNA for the CDR3: TGTGCCAGCAGCTTCCCGGGACAGGGACGACTAGCGGGATTTGAAGAGCAGTACTTC. This codes for CASSFPGQGRLAGFEEQYF.